This entry is about one T cell receptor beta chain. The data originate from a study of T cell changes during pregnancy in multiple sclerosis. Libraries were prepared by immunoSEQ multiplex PCR; TCRdb keeps only in-frame clonotypes and omits some of them. The sample carries approximately 50,000 clones, approximately 90% recorded once. Germline CDR1 and CDR2: SGHNT and YYREEE (reference sequence). There are 13 residues in the CDR3. Unmatched junction bases numbered 2, after V lost 5 bases and J lost 5 bases. The clonotype originates from a female donor with multiple sclerosis, enrolled in a pregnancy study. The sequencing here drew on CD4+ T cells from peripheral blood mononuclear cells, taken after pregnancy. V gene TRBV5-4 combines with J gene TRBJ2-1; 9 nucleotides align to TRBD1. CDR3 protein: CASSRDRDNEQFF. The CDR3 region has the DNA TGTGCCAGCAGTAGGGACAGGGACAATGAGCAGTTCTTC.